A selection of T cell receptor beta chains follows, all from one sample in a study of Tregs in tolerant kidney transplant recipients. Only in-frame clones appear in the TCRdb table, and some are missing; sequencing was by immunoSEQ multiplex PCR. Of some 66,000 clones in the sample, 80% to 95% were seen once. The starting material was CD8+ T cells from blood, obtained before the transplant. These receptors were obtained from a human donor who received a combined kidney and bone marrow transplant. Each CDR3 is given with its conserved first and last residue. D genes are given only for firm matches. For some rows the clone size is stated as once, few or many, or as a class when expanded; others skip it.

>TRBV14|-|TRBJ1-1|-
TGTGCCAGCAGCCAAGGGACATACACTGAAGCTTTCTTT
CASSQGTYTEAFF
>TRBV7-6|-|TRBJ1-4|-
TGTGCCAGCAGCTTGGTCACGGGGTCTAATGAAAAACTGTTTTTT
CASSLVTGSNEKLFF
>TRBV19|few|TRBJ1-5|TRBD1
TGTGCTTCGGACAGGGGGACAAGCAATCAGCCCCAGCATTTT
CASDRGTSNQPQHF
>TRBV6-6|-|TRBJ1-4|TRBD1
TGTGCCAGCACCGGACAGGAGGGAAATGAAAAACTGTTTTTT
CASTGQEGNEKLFF
>TRBV19|-|TRBJ2-5|TRBD1
TGTGCCAGTAGTCACGACAGGGGGATGCAAGAGACCCAGTACTTC
CASSHDRGMQETQYF
>TRBV11-2|-|TRBJ2-7|-
TGTGCCAGCAGCCATACGGGGGGCAGGGGGCTCCGAAATTCCTACGAGCAGTACTTC
CASSHTGGRGLRNSYEQYF
>TRBV7-2|-|TRBJ2-7|TRBD2
TGTGCCAGCAGCTTAGCGGGGGGGACCTACGAGCAGTACTTC
CASSLAGGTYEQYF
>TRBV19|-|TRBJ1-6|-
TGTGCCAGTAGCCCCCTTAATTCCCCCCTCCACTTT
CASSPLNSPLHF
>TRBV5-6|-|TRBJ1-1|-
TGTGCCAGCAGTTTAGGGGACACTGAAGCTTTCTTT
CASSLGDTEAFF
>TRBV28|-|TRBJ2-2|TRBD1
TGTGCCAGCAGTTTATTAGCAGGGGGAACCGGGGAGCTGTTTTTT
CASSLLAGGTGELFF
>TRBV4-1|-|TRBJ2-5|-
TGCGCCAGCAGCCATAGGGGCCTCGAGACCCAGTACTTC
CASSHRGLETQYF
>TRBV28|-|TRBJ2-4|-
TGTGCCAGCAGTTTACTGGGGGCCGAAAACATTCAGTACTTC
CASSLLGAENIQYF
>TRBV27|-|TRBJ2-7|TRBD1
TGTGCCAGCAGTTTAGAGACAGGGGATCCCGACGAGCAGTACTTC
CASSLETGDPDEQYF
>TRBV7-2|-|TRBJ2-7|TRBD2
TGTGCCAGCAGGGGGCGCGCGGGGGGGAGCTACGAGCAGTACTTC
CASRGRAGGSYEQYF
>TRBV6-5|-|TRBJ1-2|TRBD1
TGTGCCAGCAGTTACAACGACAGGGGGGCCTATGGCTACACCTTC
CASSYNDRGAYGYTF
>TRBV6-1|-|TRBJ2-7|-
TGTGCCACCCGTTCCTCCTACGAGCAGTACTTC
CATRSSYEQYF
>TRBV27|-|TRBJ2-7|-
TGTGCCAGCAGTTTATCGACAGGAGGAAACGAGCAGTACTTC
CASSLSTGGNEQYF
>TRBV5-4|-|TRBJ1-1|-
TGTGCCAGCAGCTTGGGGGGCGGCACTGAAGCTTTCTTT
CASSLGGGTEAFF
>TRBV6-1|few|TRBJ2-7|-
TGTGCCAGCAGTGAACCTCCAGCCACAGCTTACTACGAGCAGTACTTC
CASSEPPATAYYEQYF
>TRBV19|once|TRBJ2-7|TRBD2
TGTGCCAGTAGGGTAGCGGGAGATTACGAGCAGTACTTC
CASRVAGDYEQYF
>TRBV7-6|once|TRBJ2-1|TRBD2
TGTGCCAGCAGCTTCGGGACTATTACTAACAATGAGCAGTTCTTC
CASSFGTITNNEQFF
>TRBV6-5|-|TRBJ2-5|TRBD2
TGTGCCACCGGACTAGCGGGATTGGAGACCCAGTACTTC
CATGLAGLETQYF
>TRBV5-8|-|TRBJ2-1|-
TGTGCCAGCACCCTTGCCCTTAGCTCCTACAATGAGCAGTTCTTC
CASTLALSSYNEQFF
>TRBV4-1|once|TRBJ1-3|-
TGCGCCAGCAGCTTGGACACCGGAAACACCATATATTTT
CASSLDTGNTIYF
>TRBV10-3|-|TRBJ2-2|TRBD1
TGTGCCATCGGACCTTTTGACAGGGGTCCCAACACCGGGGAGCTGTTTTTT
CAIGPFDRGPNTGELFF
>TRBV5-6|once|TRBJ2-1|-
TGTGCCAGCAGTAGCCTAGTCTTTAATGAGCAGTTCTTC
CASSSLVFNEQFF
>TRBV27|few|TRBJ1-3|TRBD1
TGTGCCAGCAGCGCTGACAGGGTTGGAAACACCATATATTTT
CASSADRVGNTIYF
>TRBV11-2|-|TRBJ2-5|TRBD2
TGTGCCAGCAGCCCGAGTTACGGGACTAGCGGGGAGACCCAGTACTTC
CASSPSYGTSGETQYF
>TRBV2|-|TRBJ2-5|-
TGTGCCAGCATAGGTACGGGAGAGACCCAGTACTTC
CASIGTGETQYF
>TRBV5-1|-|TRBJ2-3|TRBD2
TGCGCCAGCAGCTTGGGCTCTAGCGGGGGTACAGATACGCAGTATTTT
CASSLGSSGGTDTQYF
>TRBV7-9|-|TRBJ2-1|TRBD2
TGTGCCAGCAGCTTGACTAGCGGGAGGAATGAGCAGTTCTTC
CASSLTSGRNEQFF
>TRBV15|-|TRBJ2-7|-
TGTGCCACCAGGACCGCGGGGGAGCAGTACTTC
CATRTAGEQYF
>TRBV5-4|-|TRBJ1-3|-
TGTGCCAGCAGCTTGGACCAGGGGTCTGGAAACACCATATATTTT
CASSLDQGSGNTIYF
>TRBV12-5|-|TRBJ2-7|-
TGTGCTAGTGGCTTGGCAGGGGCACCCTACGAGCAGTACTTC
CASGLAGAPYEQYF
>TRBV27|-|TRBJ2-2|TRBD2
TGTGCCAGCAGTCCTACATCACCGGGACTAGCCAGGACCGGGGAGCTGTTTTTT
CASSPTSPGLARTGELFF
>TRBV7-6|-|TRBJ2-3|-
TGTGCCAGCAGCTTAGCAGTGGTAGCAGGGCACCCACCTTCTTTCACAGATACGCAGTATTTT
CASSLAVVAGHPPSFTDTQYF
>TRBV7-9|-|TRBJ1-1|-
TGTGCCAGCAGCTTTAGAGGACAGCGATACACTGAAGCTTTCTTT
CASSFRGQRYTEAFF
>TRBV5-1|-|TRBJ2-1|TRBD2
TGCGCCAGCAGCGGCGCGGAGCGGGAGGGCCCCTACAATGAGCAGTTCTTC
CASSGAEREGPYNEQFF
>TRBV4-3|-|TRBJ2-3|TRBD2
TGCGCCAGCAGCCAAGGGGCGGGAGGGCCGGTAGATACGCAGTATTTT
CASSQGAGGPVDTQYF
>TRBV28|-|TRBJ2-5|TRBD2
TGTGCCAGCAGTTCCACGTTTAGGGGAGCGGGGCATTTAAGGGAGACCCAGTACTTC
CASSSTFRGAGHLRETQYF
>TRBV6-5|-|TRBJ2-2|-
TGTGCCAGCAGTTACTCGAGCCCCCTAATAACCGGGGAGCTGTTTTTT
CASSYSSPLITGELFF
>TRBV19|-|TRBJ2-7|TRBD1
TGTGCCAGTAGTATAGGGTCACCAACAGGGGGCCACGAGCAGTACTTC
CASSIGSPTGGHEQYF